This T cell receptor beta chain stems from a study of Graves' ophthalmopathy and Graves' hyperthyroidism. Scientists amplified the TCR beta CDR3 regions from RNA transcripts. The authors performed first-round RT-PCR with HTBI primers and then a second-round multiplex PCR. A single record per CDR3 protein comes from TCRdb applying MiXCR to the multiplex PCR reads. This sample carries over 650,000 distinct CDR3 sequences, over 40% of them seen once, and the ten largest clones take roughly 3%. At least ten counts were recorded for this clonotype. Its antigen remains unknown. Overall study results and limits: Appearing in blood as well were most expanded thyroid clonotypes above 0.001 frequency.

The receptor was derived from an adult man with Graves' ophthalmopathy. Sequencing used peripheral blood.

CDR3 residues: CASSFRAVGEQYF. DNA for the CDR3: TGTGCCAGCAGCTTTAGGGCGGTGGGCGAGCAGTACTTC. The V call is TRBV7-9, the J call TRBJ2-7; D call uncertain. Germline V gives CDR1 SEHNR, CDR2 FQNEAQ (reference sequence). With 3 bases removed from V and 6 bases from J, the gap between germline ends came to 12 bases. The CDR3 is 13 amino acids. The whole variable domain, filled in from reference TRBV7-9 and TRBJ2-7, reads DTGVSQNPRHKITKRGQNVTFRCDPISEHNRLYWYRQTLGQGPEFLTYFQNEAQLEKSRLLSDRFSAERPKGSFSTLEIQRTEQGDSAMYLCASSFRAVGEQYFGPGTRLTVT.